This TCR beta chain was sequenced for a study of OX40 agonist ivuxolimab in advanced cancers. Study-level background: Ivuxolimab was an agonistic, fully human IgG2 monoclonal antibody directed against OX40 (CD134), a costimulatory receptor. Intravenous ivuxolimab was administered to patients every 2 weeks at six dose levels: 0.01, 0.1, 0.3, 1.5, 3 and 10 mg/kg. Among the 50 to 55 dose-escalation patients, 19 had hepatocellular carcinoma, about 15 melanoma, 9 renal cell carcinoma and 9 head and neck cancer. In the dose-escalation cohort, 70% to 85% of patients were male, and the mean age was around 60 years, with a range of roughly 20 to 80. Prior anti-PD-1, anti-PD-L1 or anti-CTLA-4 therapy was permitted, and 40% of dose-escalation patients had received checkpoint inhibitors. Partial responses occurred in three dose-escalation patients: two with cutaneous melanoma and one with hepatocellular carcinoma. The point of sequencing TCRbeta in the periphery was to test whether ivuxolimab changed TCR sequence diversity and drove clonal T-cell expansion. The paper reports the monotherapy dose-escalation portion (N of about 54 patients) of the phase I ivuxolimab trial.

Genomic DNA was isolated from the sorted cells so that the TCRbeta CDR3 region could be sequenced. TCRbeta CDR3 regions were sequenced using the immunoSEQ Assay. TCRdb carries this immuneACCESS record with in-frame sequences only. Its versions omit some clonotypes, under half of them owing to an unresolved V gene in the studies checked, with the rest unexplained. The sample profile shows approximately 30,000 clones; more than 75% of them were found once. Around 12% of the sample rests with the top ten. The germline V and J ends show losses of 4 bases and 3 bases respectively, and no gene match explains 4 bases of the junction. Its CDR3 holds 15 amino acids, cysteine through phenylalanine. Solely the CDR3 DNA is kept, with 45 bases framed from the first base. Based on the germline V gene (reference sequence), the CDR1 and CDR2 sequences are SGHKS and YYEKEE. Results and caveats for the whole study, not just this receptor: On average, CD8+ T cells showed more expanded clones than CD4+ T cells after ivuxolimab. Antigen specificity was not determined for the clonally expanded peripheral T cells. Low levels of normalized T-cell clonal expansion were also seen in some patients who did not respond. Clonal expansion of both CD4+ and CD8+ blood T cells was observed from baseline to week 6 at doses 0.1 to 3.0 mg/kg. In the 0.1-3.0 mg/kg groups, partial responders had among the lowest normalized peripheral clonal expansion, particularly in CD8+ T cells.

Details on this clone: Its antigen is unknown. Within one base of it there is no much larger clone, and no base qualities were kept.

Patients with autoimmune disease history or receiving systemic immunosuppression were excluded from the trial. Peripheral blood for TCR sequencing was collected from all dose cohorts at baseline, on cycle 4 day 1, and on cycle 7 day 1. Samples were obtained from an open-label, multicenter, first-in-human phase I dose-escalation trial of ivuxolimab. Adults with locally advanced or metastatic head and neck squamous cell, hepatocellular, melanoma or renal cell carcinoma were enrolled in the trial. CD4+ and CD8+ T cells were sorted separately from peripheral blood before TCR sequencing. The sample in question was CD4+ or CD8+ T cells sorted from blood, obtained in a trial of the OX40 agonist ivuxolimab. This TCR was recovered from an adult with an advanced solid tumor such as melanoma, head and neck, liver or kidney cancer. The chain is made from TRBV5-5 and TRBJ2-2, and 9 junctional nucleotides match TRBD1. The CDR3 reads CASSPGQGHTGELFF. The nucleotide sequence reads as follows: TGTGCCAGCAGCCCCGGACAGGGGCACACCGGGGAGCTGTTTTTT.